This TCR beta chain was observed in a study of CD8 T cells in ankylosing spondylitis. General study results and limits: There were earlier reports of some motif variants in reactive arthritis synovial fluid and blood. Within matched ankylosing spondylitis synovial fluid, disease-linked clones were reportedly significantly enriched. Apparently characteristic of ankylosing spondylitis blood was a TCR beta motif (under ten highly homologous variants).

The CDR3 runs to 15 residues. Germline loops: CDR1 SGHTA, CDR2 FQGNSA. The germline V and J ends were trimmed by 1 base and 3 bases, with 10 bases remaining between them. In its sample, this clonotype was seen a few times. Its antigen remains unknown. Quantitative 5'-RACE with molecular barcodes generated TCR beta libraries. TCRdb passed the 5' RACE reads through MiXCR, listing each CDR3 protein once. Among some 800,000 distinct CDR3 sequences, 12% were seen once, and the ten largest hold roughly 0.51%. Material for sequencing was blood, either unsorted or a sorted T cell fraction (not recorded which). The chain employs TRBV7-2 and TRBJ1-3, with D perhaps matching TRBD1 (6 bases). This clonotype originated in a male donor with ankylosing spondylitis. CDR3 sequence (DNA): TGTGCCAGCAGCTTAGTGGGGGCGGTTGGAAACACCATATATTTT. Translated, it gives CASSLVGAVGNTIYF.